These T cell receptor beta chains were read from a single sample in a study of beta chain features in type 1 diabetes. Data came from immunoSEQ multiplex PCR; TCRdb stores just in-frame clones and leaves some out. Among hundreds of thousands of clones listed, over 10% were seen once. Source material: naive CD4+ T cells from blood. The source is a man aged 18 to 35 with type 1 diabetes. Each CDR3 is given with its conserved first and last residue. A D gene is named only where the DNA matches it firmly. The listing skips clone size in some rows; elsewhere it reads once, few, many or a size class.

size | J | D | V | DNA | CDR3
- | TRBJ2-3 | - | TRBV5-1 | TGCGCCAGCAGCCCCCTTTGGCAGTCCACAGATACGCAGTATTTT | CASSPLWQSTDTQYF
few | TRBJ2-5 | - | TRBV7-9 | TGTGCCAGCAGTCTTAGAGGGCAAGAGACCCAGTACTTC | CASSLRGQETQYF
- | TRBJ2-7 | - | TRBV6-5 | TGTGCCAGCAGTTACCGGGACCCCTACGAGCAGTACTTC | CASSYRDPYEQYF
- | TRBJ2-2 | - | TRBV5-1 | TGCGCCAGCGGAGAGGGCGCCGCACGAGGGGAGCTGTTTTTT | CASGEGAARGELFF
- | TRBJ1-2 | - | TRBV29-1 | TGCAGCGTTAAAAACTATGGCTACACCTTC | CSVKNYGYTF
- | TRBJ2-1 | TRBD1 | TRBV28 | TGTGCCAGCAGTTCAACAGGGGATCCTGAGCAGTTCTTC | CASSSTGDPEQFF
- | TRBJ1-1 | - | TRBV5-1 | TGCGCCAGCAGCCTGGGATGGAACACTGAAGCTTTCTTT | CASSLGWNTEAFF
- | TRBJ2-6 | - | TRBV11-2 | TGTGCCAGCAGCTCCAGACTCAACTCTGGGGCCAACGTCCTGACTTTC | CASSSRLNSGANVLTF
few | TRBJ1-3 | TRBD1 | TRBV15 | TGTGCCACTAGTCCGGGACAGGGGGCTGGAAACACCATATATTTT | CATSPGQGAGNTIYF
- | TRBJ2-5 | TRBD1 | TRBV4-1 | TGCGCCACTGGACAGGGACTTCAAGAGACCCAGTACTTC | CATGQGLQETQYF
- | TRBJ2-1 | - | TRBV7-9 | TGTGCCAGCAGCTTAGATCTGGGAACCTACAATGAGCAGTTCTTC | CASSLDLGTYNEQFF
- | TRBJ1-2 | - | TRBV6-5 | TGTGCCAGCAGTTACTCGATCTGGGACAATAACTATGGCTACACCTTC | CASSYSIWDNNYGYTF
- | TRBJ1-4 | - | TRBV7-9 | TGTGCCAGCAGCTTTGCTAATGAAAAACTGTTTTTT | CASSFANEKLFF
- | TRBJ2-6 | - | TRBV12-5 | TGTGCTAGTGGTTTGGCTGGAATCTCTGGGGCCAACGTCCTGACTTTC | CASGLAGISGANVLTF
- | TRBJ1-3 | TRBD1 | TRBV29-1 | TGCAGCGTTGAAAACAGGGGGGCAGGAAACACCATATATTTT | CSVENRGAGNTIYF
- | TRBJ2-7 | TRBD2 | TRBV7-2 | TGTGCCAGCAGCCCCCGGACTAGCGGGGGGGCATACGAGCAGTACTTC | CASSPRTSGGAYEQYF
- | TRBJ1-1 | - | TRBV5-1 | TGCGCCAGCACCCGGACGGGAGAGAACACTGAAGCTTTCTTT | CASTRTGENTEAFF
few | TRBJ1-5 | - | TRBV4-1 | TGCGCCAGCAGCCAAGGGGTTATCGAGGCCCAGCATTTT | CASSQGVIEAQHF
few | TRBJ1-2 | - | TRBV19 | TGTGCCAGTAGCGCGGCGACATACTATGGCTACACCTTC | CASSAATYYGYTF
- | TRBJ2-3 | - | TRBV6-5 | TGTGCCAGCAGTCGACAGTGGGGGGCAGATACGCAGTATTTT | CASSRQWGADTQYF
- | TRBJ2-6 | - | TRBV5-6 | TGTGCCAGCAGCTTCAGGCGCTCTGGGGCCAACGTCCTGACTTTC | CASSFRRSGANVLTF
- | TRBJ2-1 | - | TRBV14 | TGTGCCAGCAGCTCCTCTCAGGGTAGTTGGTACAATGAGCAGTTCTTC | CASSSSQGSWYNEQFF
- | TRBJ2-3 | TRBD1 | TRBV7-2 | TGTGCCAGCAGCTTATCTCCAGGGGGCGCAGATACGCAGTGTTTT | CASSLSPGGADTQCF
- | TRBJ2-5 | TRBD1 | TRBV5-1 | TGCGCCAGCAGCGACTCCGCTCGGGACAGTGAGAACTTC | CASSDSARDSENF
few | TRBJ2-2 | - | TRBV10-1 | TGCGCCAGCAGTGCGGGGTGGAGAACCGGGGAGCTGTTTTTT | CASSAGWRTGELFF
- | TRBJ1-2 | - | TRBV6-1 | TGTGCCAGCACCAGGGGCGACTATGGCTACACCTTC | CASTRGDYGYTF
few | TRBJ1-4 | - | TRBV27 | TGTGCCAGCATGTTCAGCGTAGGGGAAAAACTGTTTTTT | CASMFSVGEKLFF